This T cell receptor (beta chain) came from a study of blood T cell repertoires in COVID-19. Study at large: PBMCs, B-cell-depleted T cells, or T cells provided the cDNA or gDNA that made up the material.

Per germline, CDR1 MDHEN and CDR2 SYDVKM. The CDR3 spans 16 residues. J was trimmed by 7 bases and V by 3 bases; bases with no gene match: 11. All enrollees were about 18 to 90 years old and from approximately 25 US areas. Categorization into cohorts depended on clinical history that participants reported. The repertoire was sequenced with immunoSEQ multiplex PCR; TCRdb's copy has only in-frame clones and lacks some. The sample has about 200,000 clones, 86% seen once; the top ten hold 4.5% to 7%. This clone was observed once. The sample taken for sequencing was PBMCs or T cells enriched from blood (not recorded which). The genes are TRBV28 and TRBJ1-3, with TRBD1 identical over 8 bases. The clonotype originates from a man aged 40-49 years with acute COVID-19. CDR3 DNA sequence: TGTGCCAGCAGTTTCATGGGACAGGTCACGGCGAACACCATATATTTT. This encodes CASSFMGQVTANTIYF.